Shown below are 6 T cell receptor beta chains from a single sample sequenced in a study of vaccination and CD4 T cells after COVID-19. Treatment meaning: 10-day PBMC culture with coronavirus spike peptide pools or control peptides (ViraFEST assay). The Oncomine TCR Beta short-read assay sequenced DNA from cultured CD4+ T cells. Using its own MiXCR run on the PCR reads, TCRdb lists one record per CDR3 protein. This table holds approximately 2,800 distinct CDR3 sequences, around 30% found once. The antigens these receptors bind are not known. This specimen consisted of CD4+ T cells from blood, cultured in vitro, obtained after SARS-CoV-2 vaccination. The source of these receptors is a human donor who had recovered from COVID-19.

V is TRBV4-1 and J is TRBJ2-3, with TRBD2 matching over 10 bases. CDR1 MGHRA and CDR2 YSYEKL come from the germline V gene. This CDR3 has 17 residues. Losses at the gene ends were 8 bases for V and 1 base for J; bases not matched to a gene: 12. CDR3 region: CASERLAGAHGTDTQYF. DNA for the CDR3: TGCGCCAGCGAAAGGCTAGCGGGGGCGCACGGCACAGATACGCAGTATTTT.

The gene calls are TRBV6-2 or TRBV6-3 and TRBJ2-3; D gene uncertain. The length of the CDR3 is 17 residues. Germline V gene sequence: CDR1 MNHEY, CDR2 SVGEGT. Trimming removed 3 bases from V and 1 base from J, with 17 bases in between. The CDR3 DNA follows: TGTGCCAGCAGTTATCCCGGTGACCCAAGGGGCACAGATACGCAGTATTTT. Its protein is CASSYPGDPRGTDTQYF.

Here the CDR3 DNA reads TGTGCCAGTACCGTTTTGACAAGTGCCAACGTCCTGACTTTC. This sequence encodes CASTVLTSANVLTF. This chain joins TRBV19 and TRBJ2-6; D is uncertain. The length of the CDR3 is 14 residues. Germline V lookup: CDR1 LNHDA, CDR2 SQIVND (reference sequence). Trimming cost V 7 bases and J 7 bases, with 14 bases left between them.

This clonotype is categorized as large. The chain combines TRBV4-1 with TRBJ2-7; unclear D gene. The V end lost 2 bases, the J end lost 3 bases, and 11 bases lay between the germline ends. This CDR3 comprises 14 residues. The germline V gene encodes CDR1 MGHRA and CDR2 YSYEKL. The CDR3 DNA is TGCGCCAGCAGCCAATGGGCATGGGGCTACGAGCAGTACTTC. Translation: CASSQWAWGYEQYF.

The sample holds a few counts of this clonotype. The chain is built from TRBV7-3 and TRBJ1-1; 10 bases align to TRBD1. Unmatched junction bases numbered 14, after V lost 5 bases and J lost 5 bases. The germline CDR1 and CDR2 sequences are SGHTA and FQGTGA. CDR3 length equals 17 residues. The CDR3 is CASSPQGGTGASTEAFF. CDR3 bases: TGTGCCAGCAGCCCTCAAGGAGGGACAGGGGCGTCGACTGAAGCTTTCTTT.

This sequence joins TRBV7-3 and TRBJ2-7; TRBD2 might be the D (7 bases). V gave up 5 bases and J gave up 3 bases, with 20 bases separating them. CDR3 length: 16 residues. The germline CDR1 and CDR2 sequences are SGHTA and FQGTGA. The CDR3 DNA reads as TGTGCCAGCAGCCCCCGGGGAGGGGGACGAATCTACGAGCAGTACTTC. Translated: CASSPRGGGRIYEQYF.